This passage covers 14 T cell receptor beta chains from one sample sequenced in a study of beta chain features in type 1 diabetes. Since all of the isolated RNA was reverse transcribed, expressed TCRB transcripts were what got sequenced. Clones were read by immunoSEQ multiplex PCR, and TCRdb kept only the in-frame ones, dropping some. The sample yields around 330,000 clones, 11% seen once. Sequencing was carried out using naive CD4+ T cells from blood. Receptors were obtained from a young woman in good health.

This clone came up a few times. The gene calls are TRBV4-3 and TRBJ2-6; D may be TRBD2 (5 bases). The CDR3 has 16 amino acids. CDR1 and CDR2 (germline): LGHNA, YSLEER. The V and J ends lost 4 bases and 2 bases respectively, with 12 bases between them. CDR3 sequence reads: CASSLGEGTGANVLTF. The CDR3 bases are TGCGCCAGCAGCCTCGGAGAGGGTACTGGGGCCAACGTCCTGACTTTC.

The V and J genes are TRBV9 and TRBJ1-2; D may be TRBD1 (6 bases). This CDR3 spans 14 amino acids. Deletions cut 4 bases from V and 1 base from J, with 11 bases between. Germline loops: CDR1 SGDLS, CDR2 YYNGEE. The CDR3 DNA follows: TGTGCCAGCAGCTCTATAGGGGGTAACTATGGCTACACCTTC. Its translation: CASSSIGGNYGYTF.

This chain uses TRBV5-4 with TRBJ2-1; D might be TRBD2 (6 bases). The germline gives CDR1 SGHNT, CDR2 YYREEE (reference sequence). The CDR3 is 13 residues long. V was clipped by 2 bases and J by 7 bases, with 10 bases between them. The CDR3 spells CASSLTRENEQFF. Written as DNA, the CDR3 is TGTGCCAGCAGCTTAACGCGGGAAAATGAGCAGTTCTTC.

Details on this clone: This specimen includes other DNA sequences encoding the same CDR3. This chain joins TRBV5-1 and TRBJ1-1; TRBD1 aligns across 9 bases. V was clipped by 4 bases and J by 3 bases; unmatched bases: 4. CDR1 is SGHRS, CDR2 YFSETQ, per germline. This CDR3 is 14 amino acids long. This chain's CDR3 is CASSPGQGYTEAFF. CDR3 nucleotides: TGCGCCAGCAGCCCCGGACAGGGGTACACTGAAGCTTTCTTT.

J is TRBJ2-3 and V is TRBV7-2; D possibly corresponds to TRBD2 (5 bases). From germline, CDR1 is SGHTA and CDR2 FQGNSA. There are 14 residues in the CDR3. Trimming took off 5 bases at V and 0 bases at J, with 9 bases between the two ends. DNA for the CDR3: TGTGCCAGCAGCACTAGAGGAAGCACAGATACGCAGTATTTT. It codes for CASSTRGSTDTQYF.

This clone turned up a few times. The chain uses TRBV5-4 and TRBJ1-2; 8 bases are a match to TRBD1. This CDR3 spans 15 amino acids. CDR1 is SGHNT and CDR2 is YYREEE in the germline V gene (reference sequence). Trimming took 1 base from V and 8 from J; bases not matched to a gene: 10. The CDR3 is CASSLNAQGARGYTF. CDR3 DNA sequence: TGTGCCAGCAGCTTGAACGCGCAGGGGGCTAGGGGCTACACCTTC. Variable domain in full (rest from reference TRBV5-4 and TRBJ1-2): ETGVTQSPTHLIKTRGQQVTLRCSSQSGHNTVSWYQQALGQGPQFIFQYYREEENGRGNFPPRFSGLQFPNYSSELNVNALELDDSALYLCASSLNAQGARGYTFGSGTRLTVV.

The rearrangement joins TRBV7-2 to TRBJ2-5; D is possibly TRBD1 (5 bases). Germline V gene data show CDR1 as SGHTA and CDR2 as FQGNSA. This CDR3 region has 14 residues. The V end was cut by 1 base, the J end by 5 bases, with 11 bases between. The CDR3 DNA sequence: TGTGCCAGCAGCTTAGTGGGGCTTGCCGAGACCCAGTACTTC. This sequence encodes CASSLVGLAETQYF.

The rearrangement uses TRBV7-2 and TRBJ1-1; D ambiguous. Trimming took off 3 bases at V and 4 bases at J, with 15 bases between the two ends. The CDR3 is 15 residues long. From germline, CDR1 is SGHTA and CDR2 FQGNSA. This CDR3 is CASSLYRGHGTEAFF. The CDR3 DNA reads TGTGCCAGCAGCTTGTACCGGGGTCATGGCACTGAAGCTTTCTTT.

V gene TRBV7-3 combines with J gene TRBJ2-2, with 8 bases matching TRBD2. The CDR3 has 15 residues. Germline CDR1 reads SGHTA; CDR2 reads FQGTGA. V lost 5 bases, J lost 6 bases, and 8 bases stayed unmatched. CDR3 residues: CASSALAGSPGELFF. CDR3 nucleotides: TGTGCCAGCAGCGCTCTAGCGGGCTCCCCCGGGGAGCTGTTTTTT.

There are a few counts of this clone. This chain connects TRBV28 to TRBJ2-7; 14 bases line up with TRBD2. The CDR3 has 16 amino acids. Germline V gene sequence: CDR1 MDHEN, CDR2 SYDVKM. Germline trimming cut 6 bases from V and 6 bases from J; bases unmatched to any gene: 10. The CDR3 protein is CASRTTSGRAFGEQYF. CDR3 in DNA: TGTGCCAGCAGGACGACTAGCGGGAGGGCCTTTGGCGAGCAGTACTTC.

This clone was detected a few times. The chain uses TRBV7-2 and TRBJ2-1; 12 bases match TRBD2. Germline V gives CDR1 SGHTA, CDR2 FQGNSA. V was pared by 1 base and J by 4 bases, with 8 bases of the junction left unmatched. This CDR3 is 18 amino acids long. This CDR3 reads CASSLERTSGTFYNEQFF. CDR3 DNA sequence: TGTGCCAGCAGCTTAGAGCGGACTAGCGGGACCTTTTACAATGAGCAGTTCTTC.

There are a few counts of this clone. This chain connects TRBV4-3 to TRBJ2-1; D is unresolved. This CDR3 is built from 15 residues. The germline V and J ends were trimmed by 1 base and 4 bases, with 11 bases remaining between them. The germline V gene has CDR1 LGHNA and CDR2 YSLEER. This CDR3 is CASSQVAEAYNEQFF. Here the CDR3 DNA reads TGCGCCAGCAGCCAAGTCGCGGAAGCGTACAATGAGCAGTTCTTC.

V and J are TRBV19 and TRBJ2-5, with D hard to call. Trimming took 4 bases from V and 0 from J, leaving 3 bases between them. From germline, CDR1 is LNHDA and CDR2 SQIVND (reference sequence). This CDR3 contains 12 residues. The CDR3 loop is CASSRDQETQYF. As DNA, the CDR3 is TGTGCCAGTAGTAGAGACCAAGAGACCCAGTACTTC.

The chain combines TRBV12-5 with TRBJ1-1; D unclear. The CDR3 covers 14 residues. CDR1 and CDR2 (germline): LGHNT, FRNRAP. V lost 6 bases to trimming and J lost 4 bases, with 15 bases between them. This CDR3 is CASGRNMAGTEAFF. As DNA, the CDR3 is TGTGCTAGTGGCCGAAATATGGCGGGCACTGAAGCTTTCTTT. The whole variable domain, filled in from reference TRBV12-5 and TRBJ1-1, reads DARVTQTPRHKVTEMGQEVTMRCQPILGHNTVFWYRQTMMQGLELLAYFRNRAPLDDSGMPKDRFSAEMPDATLATLKIQPSEPRDSAVYFCASGRNMAGTEAFFGQGTRLTVV.